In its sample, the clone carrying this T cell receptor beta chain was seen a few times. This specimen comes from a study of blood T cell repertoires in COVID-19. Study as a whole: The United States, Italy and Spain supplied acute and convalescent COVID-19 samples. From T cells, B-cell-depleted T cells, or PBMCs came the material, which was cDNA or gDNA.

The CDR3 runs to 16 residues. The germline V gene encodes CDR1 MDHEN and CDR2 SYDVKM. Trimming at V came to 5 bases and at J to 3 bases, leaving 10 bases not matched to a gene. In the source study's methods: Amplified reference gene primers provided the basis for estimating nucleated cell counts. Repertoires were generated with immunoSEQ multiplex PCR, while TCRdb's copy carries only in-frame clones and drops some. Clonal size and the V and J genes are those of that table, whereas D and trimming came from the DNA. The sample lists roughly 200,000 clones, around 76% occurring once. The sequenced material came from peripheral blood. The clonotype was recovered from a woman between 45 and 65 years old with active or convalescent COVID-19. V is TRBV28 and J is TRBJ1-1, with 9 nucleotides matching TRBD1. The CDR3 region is CASSAAGTGGYTEAFF. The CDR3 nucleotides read TGTGCCAGCAGTGCCGCCGGCACAGGGGGCTACACTGAAGCTTTCTTT.